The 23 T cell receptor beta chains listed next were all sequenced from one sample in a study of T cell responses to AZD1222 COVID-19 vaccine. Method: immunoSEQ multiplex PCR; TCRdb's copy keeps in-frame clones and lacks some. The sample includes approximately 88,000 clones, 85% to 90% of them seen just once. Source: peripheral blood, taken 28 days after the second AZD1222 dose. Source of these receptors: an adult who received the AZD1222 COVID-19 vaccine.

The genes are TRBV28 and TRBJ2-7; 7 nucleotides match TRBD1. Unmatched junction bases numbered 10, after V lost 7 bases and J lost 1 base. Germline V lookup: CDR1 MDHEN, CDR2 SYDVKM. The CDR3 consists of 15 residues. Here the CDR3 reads CASTPTGTASYEQYF. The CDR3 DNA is TGTGCCAGCACCCCCACCGGGACAGCGTCCTACGAGCAGTACTTC. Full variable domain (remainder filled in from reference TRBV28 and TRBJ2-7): DVKVTQSSRYLVKRTGEKVFLECVQDMDHENMFWYRQDPGLGLRLIYFSYDVKMKEKGDIPEGYSVSREKKERFSLILESASTNQTSMYLCASTPTGTASYEQYFGPGTRLTVT.

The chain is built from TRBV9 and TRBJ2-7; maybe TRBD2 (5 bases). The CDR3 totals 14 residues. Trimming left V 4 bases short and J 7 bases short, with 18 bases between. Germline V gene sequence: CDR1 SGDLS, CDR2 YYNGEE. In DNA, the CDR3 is TGTGCCAGCAGCCCCTCTCCAGGTGGAGGAGAGCAGTACTTC. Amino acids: CASSPSPGGGEQYF. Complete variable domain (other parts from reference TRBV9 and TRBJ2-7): DSGVTQTPKHLITATGQRVTLRCSPRSGDLSVYWYQQSLDQGLQFLIQYYNGEERAKGNILERFSAQQFPDLHSELNLSSLELGDSALYFCASSPSPGGGEQYFGPGTRLTVT.

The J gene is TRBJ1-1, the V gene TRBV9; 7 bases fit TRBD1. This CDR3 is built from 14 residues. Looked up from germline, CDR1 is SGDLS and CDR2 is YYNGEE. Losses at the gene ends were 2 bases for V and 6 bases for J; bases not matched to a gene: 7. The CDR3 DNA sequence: TGTGCCAGCAGCGTGGGTGACAGGGCCTCTGAAGCTTTCTTT. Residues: CASSVGDRASEAFF.

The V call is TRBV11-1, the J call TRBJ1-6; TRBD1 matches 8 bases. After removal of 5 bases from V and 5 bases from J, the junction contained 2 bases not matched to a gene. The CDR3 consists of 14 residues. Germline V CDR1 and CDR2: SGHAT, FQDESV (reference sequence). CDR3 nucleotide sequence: TGTGCCAGCAGCAACAGGGGGAATAATTCACCCCTCCACTTT. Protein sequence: CASSNRGNNSPLHF.

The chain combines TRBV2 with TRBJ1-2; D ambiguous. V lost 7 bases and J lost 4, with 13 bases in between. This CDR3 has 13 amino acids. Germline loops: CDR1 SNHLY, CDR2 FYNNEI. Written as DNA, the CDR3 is TGTGCCAGCAACGACCGACCTCCCTATGGCTACACCTTC. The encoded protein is CASNDRPPYGYTF.

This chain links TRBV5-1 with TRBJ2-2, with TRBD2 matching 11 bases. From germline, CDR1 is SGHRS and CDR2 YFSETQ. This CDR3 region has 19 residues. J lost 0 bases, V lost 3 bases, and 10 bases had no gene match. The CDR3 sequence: CASSSLLAGGPPNTGELFF. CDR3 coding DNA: TGCGCCAGCAGCTCCCTCCTAGCGGGGGGACCTCCGAACACCGGGGAGCTGTTTTTT.

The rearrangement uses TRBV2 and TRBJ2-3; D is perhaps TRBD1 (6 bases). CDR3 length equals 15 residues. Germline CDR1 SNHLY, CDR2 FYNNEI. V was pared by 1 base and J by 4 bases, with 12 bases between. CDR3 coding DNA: TGTGCCAGCAGTGAAGAGGGGGTCCGGGCAGATACGCAGTATTTT. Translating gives CASSEEGVRADTQYF.

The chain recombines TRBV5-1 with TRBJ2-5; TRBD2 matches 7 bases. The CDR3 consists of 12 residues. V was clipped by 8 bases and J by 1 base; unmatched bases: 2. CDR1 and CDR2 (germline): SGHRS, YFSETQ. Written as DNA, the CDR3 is TGCGCCAGTGGGGGGGTCCAAGAGACCCAGTACTTC. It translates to CASGGVQETQYF. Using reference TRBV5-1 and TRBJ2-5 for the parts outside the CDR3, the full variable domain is KAGVTQTPRYLIKTRGQQVTLSCSPISGHRSVSWYQQTPGQGLQFLFEYFSETQRNKGNFPGRFSGRQFSNSRSEMNVSTLELGDSALYLCASGGVQETQYFGPGTRLLVL.

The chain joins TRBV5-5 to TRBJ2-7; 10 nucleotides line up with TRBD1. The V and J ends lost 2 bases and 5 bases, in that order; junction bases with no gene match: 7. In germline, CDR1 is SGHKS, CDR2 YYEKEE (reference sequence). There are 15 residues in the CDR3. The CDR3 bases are TGTGCCAGCAGCTTCCTCTGGACAGGGGGAGACGAGCAGTACTTC. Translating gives CASSFLWTGGDEQYF.

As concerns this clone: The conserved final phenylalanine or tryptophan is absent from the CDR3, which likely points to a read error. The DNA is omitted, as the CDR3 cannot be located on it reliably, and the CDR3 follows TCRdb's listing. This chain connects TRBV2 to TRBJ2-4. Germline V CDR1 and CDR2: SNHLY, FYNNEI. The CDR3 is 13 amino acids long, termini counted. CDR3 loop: CASRVQDVSPLTS.

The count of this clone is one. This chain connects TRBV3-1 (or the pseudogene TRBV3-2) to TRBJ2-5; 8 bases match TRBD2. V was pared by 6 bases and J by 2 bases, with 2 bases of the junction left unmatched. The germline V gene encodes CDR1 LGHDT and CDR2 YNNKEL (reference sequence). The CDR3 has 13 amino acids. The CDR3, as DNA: TGTGCCAGCAGACTAGCGGCTCAAGAGACCCAGTACTTC. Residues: CASRLAAQETQYF.

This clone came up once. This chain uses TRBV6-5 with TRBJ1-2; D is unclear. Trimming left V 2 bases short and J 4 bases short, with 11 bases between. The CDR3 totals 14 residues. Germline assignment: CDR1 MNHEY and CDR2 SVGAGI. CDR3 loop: CASSYRRVGYGYTF. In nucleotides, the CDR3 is TGTGCCAGCAGTTACAGGAGAGTTGGCTATGGCTACACCTTC.

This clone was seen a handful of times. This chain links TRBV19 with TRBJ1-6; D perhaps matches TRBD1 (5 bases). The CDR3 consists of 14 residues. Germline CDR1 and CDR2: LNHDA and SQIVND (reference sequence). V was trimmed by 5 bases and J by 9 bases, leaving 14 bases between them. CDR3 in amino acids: CASSFSRDGSPLHF. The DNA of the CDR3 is TGTGCCAGTAGTTTCTCCAGGGATGGTTCACCCCTCCACTTT.

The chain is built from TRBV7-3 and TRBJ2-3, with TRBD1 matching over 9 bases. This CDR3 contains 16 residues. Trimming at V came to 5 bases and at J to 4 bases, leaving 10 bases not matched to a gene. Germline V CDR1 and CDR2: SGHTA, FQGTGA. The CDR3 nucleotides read TGTGCCAGCAGCGTTCGTGGACAGGGGTGGCCAGATACGCAGTATTTT. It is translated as CASSVRGQGWPDTQYF.

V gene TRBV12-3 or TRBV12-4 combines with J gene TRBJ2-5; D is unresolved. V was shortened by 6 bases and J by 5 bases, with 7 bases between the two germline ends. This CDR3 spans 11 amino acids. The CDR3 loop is CASRGPETQYF. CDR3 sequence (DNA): TGTGCCAGCAGAGGCCCTGAGACCCAGTACTTC.

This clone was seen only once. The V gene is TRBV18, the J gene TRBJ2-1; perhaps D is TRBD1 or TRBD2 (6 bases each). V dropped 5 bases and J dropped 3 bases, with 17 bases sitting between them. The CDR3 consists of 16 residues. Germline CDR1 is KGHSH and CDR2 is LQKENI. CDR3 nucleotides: TGTGCCAGCTCAGACCAAAGGGGGGCGTTCTACAATGAGCAGTTCTTC. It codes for CASSDQRGAFYNEQFF.

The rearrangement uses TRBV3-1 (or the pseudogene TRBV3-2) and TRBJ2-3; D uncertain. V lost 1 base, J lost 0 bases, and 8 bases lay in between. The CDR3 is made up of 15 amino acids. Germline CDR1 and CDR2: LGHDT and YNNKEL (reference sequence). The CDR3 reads CASSQVPASTDTQYF. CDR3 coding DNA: TGTGCCAGCAGCCAAGTTCCGGCCAGCACAGATACGCAGTATTTT.

CDR3 sequence: CASSSRGRRQETQYF. Here the CDR3 DNA reads TGTGCCAGCAGTTCCAGGGGACGGCGGCAAGAGACCCAGTACTTC. The chain is built from TRBV6-5 and TRBJ2-5; D is possibly TRBD1 (6 bases). Looked up from germline, CDR1 is MNHEY and CDR2 is SVGAGI. The CDR3 is 15 residues long. The ends were cut back, 4 bases at V and 2 bases at J, with 14 bases in the middle.

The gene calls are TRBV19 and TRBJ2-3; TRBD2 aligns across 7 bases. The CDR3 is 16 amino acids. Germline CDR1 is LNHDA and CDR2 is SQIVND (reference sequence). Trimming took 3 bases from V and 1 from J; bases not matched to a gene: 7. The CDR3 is CASSMRLAAGTDTQYF. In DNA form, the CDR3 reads TGTGCCAGTAGTATGCGGCTAGCGGCGGGCACAGATACGCAGTATTTT.

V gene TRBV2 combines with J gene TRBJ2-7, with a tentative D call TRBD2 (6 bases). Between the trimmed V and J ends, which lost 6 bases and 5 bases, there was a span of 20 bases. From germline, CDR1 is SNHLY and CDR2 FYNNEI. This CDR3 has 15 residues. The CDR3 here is CASRTRDLTLHEQYF. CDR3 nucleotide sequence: TGTGCCAGCAGGACTAGGGACCTGACCCTCCACGAGCAGTACTTC.

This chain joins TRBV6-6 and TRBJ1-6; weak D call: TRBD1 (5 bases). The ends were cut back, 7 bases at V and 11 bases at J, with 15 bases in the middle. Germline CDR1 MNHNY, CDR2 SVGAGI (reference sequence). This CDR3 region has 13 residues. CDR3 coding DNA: TGTGCCAGCATGCAGGGATTAGTTGCACCCCTCCACTTT. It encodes CASMQGLVAPLHF.

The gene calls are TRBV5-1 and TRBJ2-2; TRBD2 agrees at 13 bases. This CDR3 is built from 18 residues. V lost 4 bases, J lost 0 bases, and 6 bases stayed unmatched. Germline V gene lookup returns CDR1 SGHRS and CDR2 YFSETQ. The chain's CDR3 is CASSRELAGGPNTGELFF. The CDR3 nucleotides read TGCGCCAGCAGCAGGGAACTAGCGGGGGGGCCGAACACCGGGGAGCTGTTTTTT.

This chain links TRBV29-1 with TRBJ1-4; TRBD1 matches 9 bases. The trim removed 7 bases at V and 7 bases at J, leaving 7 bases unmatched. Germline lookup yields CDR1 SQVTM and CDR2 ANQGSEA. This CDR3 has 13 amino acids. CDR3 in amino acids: CSGKQGAGEKLFF. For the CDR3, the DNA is TGCAGCGGCAAACAGGGGGCGGGTGAAAAACTGTTTTTT.